The source of this T cell receptor (beta chain) is a study of CD8 T cells in Susac syndrome (dated by TCRdb to 2018 to 2020). As for the study more broadly: Of the Susac syndrome patients who were sequenced, roughly six had clinically active disease and roughly eight were in clinical remission. At the time of blood withdrawal, Susac syndrome patients were either therapy-naive, taking corticosteroids (with some also receiving IVIg), or on IVIg alone. The study used repertoire sequencing to test whether antigen drove CD8+ T cell activation and differentiation in Susac syndrome. CD8+ T cell repertoire clonality was compared between 11 to 12 healthy donors, roughly 14 Susac syndrome patients and approximately 16 multiple sclerosis patients.

Overall results and qualifications from the work: The TCR sequencing and HLA analysis was acknowledged to have included a relatively small number of individuals. In the total CD8+ and CD8+ TEMRA repertoires, sixteen and five Susac-specific public clones, respectively, were identified. Clonal expansion was seen in Susac syndrome CD8+ repertoires, peaking in CD8+ TEMRA cells and being greater in clinically active patients than in remitting ones.

With regard to this clonotype: Which antigen it targets is not known. Base qualities are not provided; no much larger clone lies one nucleotide away.

Peripheral blood CD8+ and CD4+ T cells from healthy donors, Susac syndrome patients and multiple sclerosis patients were profiled using high-throughput TCR beta sequencing. The Susac syndrome patients fulfilled recently defined diagnostic criteria for either definite or probable disease. CD8+ TEMRA cells were enriched by FACS, while bulk CD8+ and CD4+ T cells were purified by magnetic negative isolation. Blood was collected in EDTA tubes and processed within 24 hours, with PBMCs isolated through density gradient centrifugation. PBMCs intended for TCR sequencing were cryopreserved in liquid nitrogen and were subsequently thawed in a 37 degrees C water bath. The sorted or isolated CD4+, CD8+ and CD8+ TEMRA cells had a purity of 90% or higher. V loses 6 bases, J loses 0 bases, and the germline ends lie 11 bases apart. The CDR3 runs 14 residues from the cysteine to the phenylalanine. Just the 42-base CDR3 DNA is kept, in frame starting at base 1. Via the germline V gene, CDR1 is MRHNA and CDR2 SNTAGT.

RNA was extracted using the RNeasy kit, and roughly 0.45 to 1 microgram was reverse transcribed with random hexamers. TCR beta CDR3 regions were amplified with the immunoSEQ multiplex PCR assay covering 54 Vbeta and 13 Jbeta segments. To correct PCR amplification bias, a synthetic template baseline was used for both primer optimization and computational correction. On the authors' methods: Reads were annotated to V, D and J genes per IMGT and analyzed with immunoSEQ Analyzer, keeping only productive sequences. To calculate clonality, Shannon entropy was normalized by log2 of the number of productive unique sequences and then subtracted from one. For each patient and control, public and private clones were evaluated among the 100 most prevalent clones. Clones were defined as Susac-specific when absent from the healthy and MS cohorts, from roughly 1,100 published viral clones and from other ImmuneACCESS disease sequences. Through fastp at Q25 and MiXCR, TCRdb rebuilt clones from the public reads, retaining in-frame beta chains. Merged by CDR3 protein, the rows form single entries marked with the most common genes and DNA. TCRdb, rather than the study authors, made the V and J calls. The sample records 150,000 to 200,000 distinct CDR3 sequences, 85% to 95% of which are singletons. The ten most abundant clones make up around 0.15% of the sample.

This receptor chain uses TRBV6-4 and TRBJ1-1, and the D gene may be TRBD1, 6 bases matching. This sequence was found in a human donor with Susac syndrome. Sequencing used CD8+ T cells from PBMCs. The sequenced DNA: TGTGCCAGCAGAAGGACAGACATGAACACTGAAGCTTTCTTT. This is translated as CASRRTDMNTEAFF.